Below, 11 T cell receptor beta chains from the same sample are listed, as sequenced in a study of T-cell reconstitution after alpha-beta-depleted transplantation in children (TCRdb year 2016). Library preparation was by PCR. Instrument used: Illumina HiSeq 2500. To normalize quantification of the TCRbeta repertoire, the TCR libraries were built with molecular barcoding that relied on unique molecular identifiers. TCRdb cleaned the public reads at Q25 with fastp, built clones with MiXCR and kept in-frame beta chains. CDR3 protein sequences are deduplicated, and each keeps its most common genes and DNA. The sample contains 250,000 to 400,000 distinct CDR3 sequences, around 20% of them found a single time. The top ten clonotypes cover approximately 11% of the sample. Sample treatment or condition, as interpreted from the label and publication: allogeneic hematopoietic cell transplantation with graft depleted of TCRalphabeta T cells and CD19 B cells.

The source material was PBMCs, mostly from graft donor cells, sampled 180 days after TCRalphabeta/CD19-depleted stem cell transplant. These receptors came from a male patient younger than 18 who had a stem cell transplant for acute lymphoblastic leukemia, so the T cells may come from the graft donor.

The V and J genes are TRBV5-1 and TRBJ2-1; 7 bases line up with TRBD2. There are 15 residues in the CDR3. J lost 8 bases, V lost 1 base, and 9 bases had no gene match. Per germline, CDR1 SGHRS and CDR2 YFSETQ. Here the CDR3 reads CASSLSGLPSDEQFF. In nucleotides, the CDR3 is TGCGCCAGCAGCTTGTCGGGACTACCTAGTGATGAGCAGTTCTTC.

The chain recombines TRBV7-8 with TRBJ2-3; D unresolved. V was pared by 0 bases and J by 2 bases, with 12 bases between. CDR3 size: 16 residues. Per germline, CDR1 SGHVS and CDR2 FQNEAQ. The CDR3 spells CASSLAGESPTDTQYF. Here the CDR3 DNA reads TGTGCCAGCAGCTTAGCTGGTGAAAGCCCCACAGATACGCAGTATTTT. The full variable domain, with the rest looked up from reference TRBV7-8 and TRBJ2-3, is GAGVSQSPRYKVAKRGQDVALRCDPISGHVSLFWYQQALGQGPEFLTYFQNEAQLDKSGLPSDRFFAERPEGSVSTLKIQRTQQEDSAVYLCASSLAGESPTDTQYFGPGTRLTVL.

This clonotype was observed a few times. The J gene is TRBJ2-7, the V gene TRBV11-2, with 11 bases lining up with TRBD1. Losses at the gene ends were 1 base for V and 4 bases for J; bases not matched to a gene: 12. Per germline, CDR1 SGHAT and CDR2 FQNNGV. This CDR3 is built from 18 residues. CDR3 in DNA: TGTGCCAGCAGCTTAGGTGTGCGGTGGACAGGGGGCGCGTACGAGCAGTACTTC. Protein sequence: CASSLGVRWTGGAYEQYF.

The chain links TRBV4-1 to TRBJ2-2; D not resolved. V was trimmed by 5 bases and J by 1 base, leaving 17 bases between them. From germline, CDR1 is MGHRA and CDR2 YSYEKL. CDR3 length: 17 amino acids. The DNA for the CDR3 is TGCGCCAGCAGCTACCGCGTGGCCCCGTTGAACACCGGGGAGCTGTTTTTT. It specifies CASSYRVAPLNTGELFF.

This clonotype was recorded many times. This sequence joins TRBV5-1 and TRBJ2-7; TRBD2 aligns across 13 bases. J gave up 3 bases and V 4 bases, and 4 bases lay outside the gene matches. The CDR3 is made up of 15 amino acids. Germline assignment: CDR1 SGHRS and CDR2 YFSETQ. CDR3 nucleotides: TGCGCCAGCAGCCCGCGACTAGCGGGAGGCTACGAGCAGTACTTC. Translating it yields CASSPRLAGGYEQYF. The full variable domain, its missing parts supplied by reference TRBV5-1 and TRBJ2-7, is KAGVTQTPRYLIKTRGQQVTLSCSPISGHRSVSWYQQTPGQGLQFLFEYFSETQRNKGNFPGRFSGRQFSNSRSEMNVSTLELGDSALYLCASSPRLAGGYEQYFGPGTRLTVT.

In its sample, this clonotype was seen many times. The V gene is TRBV5-1, the J gene TRBJ1-5; no clear D. Germline-derived CDR1 and CDR2 are SGHRS and YFSETQ. Trimming removed 0 bases from V and 4 bases from J, with 5 bases in between. The CDR3 contains 13 residues. CDR3 sequence reads: CASSLAPNQPQHF. CDR3 DNA sequence: TGCGCCAGCAGCTTGGCTCCAAATCAGCCCCAGCATTTT.

This clonotype has more than one count but fewer than ten. V is TRBV5-1 and J is TRBJ2-7; unclear D gene. The CDR3 loop spans 15 amino acids. Trimming left V 0 bases short and J 0 bases short, with 10 bases between. CDR1 and CDR2 (germline): SGHRS, YFSETQ. This CDR3 reads CASSLEKGYSYEQYF. As DNA, the CDR3 is TGCGCCAGCAGCTTGGAAAAAGGTTACTCCTACGAGCAGTACTTC.

The rearrangement joins TRBV7-3 to TRBJ2-6; perhaps TRBD1 as D (7 bases). CDR3 length: 18 residues. Trimming pared 1 base from V and 0 bases from J, leaving 13 bases between. Germline CDR1 reads SGHTA; CDR2 reads FQGTGA. DNA for the CDR3: TGTGCCAGCAGCTTAAATCTCAGGGGGGCCTCTGGGGCCAACGTCCTGACTTTC. It is translated as CASSLNLRGASGANVLTF.

The V gene is TRBV20-1, the J gene TRBJ1-4; tentative D call: TRBD1 (6 bases). V dropped 5 bases and J dropped 4 bases, with 17 bases sitting between them. This CDR3 region has 15 residues. Germline values: CDR1 DFQATT, CDR2 SNEGSKA (reference sequence). This CDR3 is CSARRTVAGNEKLFF. Written as DNA, the CDR3 is TGCAGTGCTCGTCGGACAGTGGCGGGTAATGAAAAACTGTTTTTT.

Only a few counts were recorded for this clonotype. The V call is TRBV6-5, the J call TRBJ1-3; 10 bases line up with TRBD1. V lost 4 bases to trimming and J lost 1 base; unmatched junction nucleotides: 1. CDR1 and CDR2 from the germline V gene are MNHEY and SVGAGI. This CDR3 has 15 amino acids. The CDR3: CASSSDRGSGNTIYF. CDR3 nucleotide sequence: TGTGCCAGCAGTTCGGACAGGGGGTCTGGAAACACCATATATTTT.

The chain has TRBV18 and TRBJ2-2, with D possibly matching TRBD1 (5 bases). This CDR3 is built from 16 residues. Per germline, CDR1 KGHSH and CDR2 LQKENI. V lost 3 bases and J lost 1, with 12 bases in between. The CDR3 protein is CASSPRQTLNTGELFF. Here the CDR3 DNA reads TGTGCCAGCTCACCTCGACAGACCCTGAACACCGGGGAGCTGTTTTTT.